Shown below are 2 T cell receptor beta chains from a single sample sequenced in a study of T cell repertoires in cytomegalovirus infection. TCRdb re-analysed the reads in MiXCR, keeping a single row per CDR3 protein. This repertoire shows 150,000 or so distinct CDR3 sequences, about a fifth found once; its top ten account for roughly 27%. Their antigens are not known. This specimen consisted of CD8+ T cells from cultured PBMCs, obtained from culture after CMV antigen stimulation. These receptors originate from a human donor in good health (CMV status not recorded). Some clones in this sample may be carry-over from other donors' samples.

The chain employs TRBV23-1 and TRBJ2-3; D might be TRBD1 or TRBD2, each matching 5 bases. TRBV23-1 is recorded as an ORF, its role being uncertain. The V and J ends lost 2 bases and 0 bases respectively, with 24 bases between them. The CDR3 is made up of 20 amino acids. CDR3 in amino acids: CASSQLTIVRDRRSTDTQYF. CDR3 nucleotides: TGCGCCAGCAGTCAACTCACAATCGTCCGGGACCGAAGAAGCACAGATACGCAGTATTTT.

This chain links TRBV7-6 with TRBJ2-1, with 9 bases aligning to TRBD2. V was pared by 1 base and J by 4 bases, with 14 bases of the junction left unmatched. The CDR3 spans 19 residues. Germline values: CDR1 SGHVS, CDR2 FNYEAQ. This CDR3 reads CASSLGLLAGHLFYNEQFF. In nucleotides, the CDR3 is TGTGCCAGCAGCTTAGGCCTCCTAGCGGGGCATTTGTTTTACAATGAGCAGTTCTTC.